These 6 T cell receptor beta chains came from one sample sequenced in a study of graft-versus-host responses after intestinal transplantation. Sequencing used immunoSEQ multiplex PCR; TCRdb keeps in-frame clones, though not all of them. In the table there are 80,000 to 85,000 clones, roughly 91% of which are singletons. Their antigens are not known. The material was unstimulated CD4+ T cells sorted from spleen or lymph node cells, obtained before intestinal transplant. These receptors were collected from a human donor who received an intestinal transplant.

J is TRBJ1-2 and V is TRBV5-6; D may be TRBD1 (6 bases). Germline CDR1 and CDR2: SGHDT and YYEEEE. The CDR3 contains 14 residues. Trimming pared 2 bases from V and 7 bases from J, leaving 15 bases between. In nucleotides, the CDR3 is TGTGCCAGCAGCTTTTCCCGACAGGCTGTTGGCTACACCTTC. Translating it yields CASSFSRQAVGYTF.

The CDR3 coding sequence is TGTGCCAGCAGCTTGGGACTCCAGACCTACGAGCAGTACTTC. Amino acid sequence: CASSLGLQTYEQYF. This chain joins TRBV5-6 and TRBJ2-7; D not certain. Germline CDR1 SGHDT, CDR2 YYEEEE. CDR3 length: 14 residues. V shed 0 bases and J shed 2 bases, with 9 bases lying between them. The whole variable domain, filled in from reference TRBV5-6 and TRBJ2-7, reads DAGVTQSPTHLIKTRGQQVTLRCSPKSGHDTVSWYQQALGQGPQFIFQYYEEEERQRGNFPDRFSGHQFPNYSSELNVNALLLGDSALYLCASSLGLQTYEQYFGPGTRLTVT.

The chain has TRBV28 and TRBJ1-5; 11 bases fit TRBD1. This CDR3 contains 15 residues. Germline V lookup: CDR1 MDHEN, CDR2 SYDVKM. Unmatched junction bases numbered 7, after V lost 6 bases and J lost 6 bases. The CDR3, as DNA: TGTGCCAGCAGCGGCGGGACAGGGGGTATTCAGCCCCAGCATTTT. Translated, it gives CASSGGTGGIQPQHF.

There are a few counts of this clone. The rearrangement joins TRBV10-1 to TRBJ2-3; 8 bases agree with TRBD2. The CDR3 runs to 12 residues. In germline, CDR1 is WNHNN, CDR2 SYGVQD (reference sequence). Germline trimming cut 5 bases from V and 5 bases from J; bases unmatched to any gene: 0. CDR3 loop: CASSSGGDTQYF. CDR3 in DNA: TGCGCCAGCAGTAGCGGGGGAGATACGCAGTATTTT.

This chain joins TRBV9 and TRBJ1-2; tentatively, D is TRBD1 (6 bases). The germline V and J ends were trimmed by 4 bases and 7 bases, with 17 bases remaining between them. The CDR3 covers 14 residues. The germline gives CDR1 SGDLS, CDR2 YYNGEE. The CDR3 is CASSPAIQGVGYTF. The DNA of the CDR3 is TGTGCCAGCAGCCCGGCGATACAGGGAGTTGGCTACACCTTC.

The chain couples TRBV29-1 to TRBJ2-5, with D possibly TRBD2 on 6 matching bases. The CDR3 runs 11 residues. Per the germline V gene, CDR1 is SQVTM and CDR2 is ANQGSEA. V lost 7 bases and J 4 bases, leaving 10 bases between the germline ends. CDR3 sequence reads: CSGGDGETQYF. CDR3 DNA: TGCAGCGGGGGGGACGGAGAGACCCAGTACTTC.